This T cell receptor beta chain was captured in a study of cytomegalovirus exposure and HLA in healthy donors. Overall study results and limits: A list of 150 to 200 TCR beta chains associated with cytomegalovirus was given. Later findings reportedly placed an Asian-associated ancestry cluster below the approximately 700-donor mean for N-insertions. Accurate prediction of most subjects' HLA-A and HLA-B alleles from TCR beta sequences was reported.

PCR employed 60 Vbeta and 13 Jbeta primers. Profiled with immunoSEQ multiplex PCR; TCRdb holds only in-frame clones, not every one. The repertoire consists of just under 150,000 clones, with 65% to 90% occurring once and the leading ten covering less than 3%. About this clone itself: The antigen is unknown.

The sample taken for sequencing was PBMCs. The source of this sequence is a woman in her twenties or thirties in good health and CMV-seronegative.

CDR3 region: CASSLGAGVKQETQYF. CDR3 nucleotide sequence: TGTGCCAGCAGCTTGGGGGCGGGGGTTAAACAAGAGACCCAGTACTTC. The chain employs TRBV5-6 and TRBJ2-5; TRBD2 agrees at 7 bases. The CDR3 runs to 16 residues. Germline trimming cut 0 bases from V and 2 bases from J; bases unmatched to any gene: 7. Germline CDR1 is SGHDT and CDR2 is YYEEEE.